This T cell receptor (beta chain) was sequenced during a study of cytomegalovirus exposure and HLA in healthy donors. Findings and caveats of the study: Data from an earlier analysis indicated that most TCR beta V segments were productive either about 90% or about 30% of the time.

Germline CDR1 reads SNHLY; CDR2 reads FYNNEI. The V end was cut by 6 bases, the J end by 10 bases, with 13 bases between. The CDR3 extends over 11 amino acids. PCR used 60 Vbeta primers and 13 Jbeta primers. Per the original methods: In a later analysis, of some 80 million unique beta chains, roughly 11 million appeared in at least two donors. Data came from immunoSEQ multiplex PCR; TCRdb stores just in-frame clones and leaves some out. For V, J and clone size, that table is used; D and trimming come from the DNA. The sample records 150,000 to 200,000 clones, roughly two thirds being singletons. In the case of this clone: Its antigen is as yet unknown.

This receptor was taken from a woman under 40 in good health and CMV-seronegative. Sequenced: PBMCs. The chain uses TRBV2 and TRBJ2-7; D not resolved. DNA of the CDR3: TGTGCCAGCAGGCCTCGTCTGAGTCAGTACTTC. Protein: CASRPRLSQYF.